Below are 23 T cell receptor beta chains sequenced from a single sample in a study of blood T cell repertoires in COVID-19. Profiling relied on immunoSEQ multiplex PCR, and the TCRdb table lists in-frame clones only, not all of them. The repertoire holds 55,000 to 90,000 clones, with roughly 86% as singletons. Source material: peripheral blood. Receptors originate from a man in his 70s with active COVID-19.

The chain carries TRBV7-9 and TRBJ2-3, with D perhaps matching TRBD1 (5 bases). Trimming stripped 5 bases from V and 0 bases from J, with 15 bases between. Germline CDR1 SEHNR, CDR2 FQNEAQ (reference sequence). The CDR3 length is 16 residues. In DNA form, the CDR3 reads TGTGCCAGCAGCCGGGTTGGGGCGTTTAGCACAGATACGCAGTATTTT. It is translated as CASSRVGAFSTDTQYF.

This chain connects TRBV7-7 to TRBJ2-5, with a tentative D call TRBD2 (5 bases). CDR3 length equals 13 residues. Germline V gene sequence: CDR1 SSHAT, CDR2 FNYEAQ (reference sequence). The CDR3 nucleotides are TGTGCTAGCCGCCGGGCCCCGGGGGAGACCCAGTACTTC. This sequence encodes CASRRAPGETQYF.

The V and J genes are TRBV4-3 and TRBJ2-1; 13 bases are shared with TRBD2. The CDR3 runs 14 residues. Losses at the gene ends were 4 bases for V and 7 bases for J; bases not matched to a gene: 1. Germline loops: CDR1 LGHNA, CDR2 YSLEER. The DNA for the CDR3 is TGCGCCAGCAGCCGGACTAGCGGGAGTAATGAGCAGTTCTTC. This codes for CASSRTSGSNEQFF.

The chain employs TRBV11-3 and TRBJ2-3, with a possible D match to TRBD2 (6 bases). There are 15 residues in the CDR3. Trimming took off 5 bases at V and 4 bases at J, with 16 bases between the two ends. CDR1 is SGHNT and CDR2 is YENEEA in the germline V gene. Here the CDR3 DNA reads TGTGCCAGCAGCGCGGGCGGGACCGGCGCAGATACGCAGTATTTT. Encoded protein: CASSAGGTGADTQYF.

The V gene is TRBV28, the J gene TRBJ2-5, with 12 bases identical to TRBD2. This CDR3 comprises 17 residues. The germline V gene encodes CDR1 MDHEN and CDR2 SYDVKM. Trimming took 3 bases from V and 2 from J; bases not matched to a gene: 7. CDR3 loop: CASSLWLAGGGQETQYF. CDR3 DNA: TGTGCCAGCAGTTTGTGGCTAGCGGGAGGGGGGCAAGAGACCCAGTACTTC.

This chain uses TRBV7-3 with TRBJ2-5, with D perhaps matching TRBD2 (5 bases). The V and J ends lost 6 bases and 5 bases respectively, with 16 bases between them. The V gene's germline CDR1 is SGHTA and CDR2 FQGTGA. There are 14 residues in the CDR3. The CDR3 DNA is TGTGCCAGCAGTCCCTCCGGACTGCCGGAGACCCAGTACTTC. It translates to CASSPSGLPETQYF.

The rearrangement uses TRBV6-7 and TRBJ2-7, with TRBD2 matching 10 bases. TRBV6-7 is treated as an ORF (open reading frame) with a function not yet certain. V gave up 2 bases and J gave up 4 bases; unmatched junction bases: 14. There are 18 residues in the CDR3. The CDR3 region has the DNA TGTGCCAGCAGTTACGTGGTTGCGGCTGGGACTAGCGCATACGAGCAGTACTTC. This translates into CASSYVVAAGTSAYEQYF.

The V call is TRBV6-5, the J call TRBJ2-7; tentatively, D is TRBD2 (6 bases). The CDR3 contains 13 residues. The germline V gene has CDR1 MNHEY and CDR2 SVGAGI. V shed 7 bases and J shed 3 bases, with 13 bases lying between them. CDR3 amino acids: CASTERDFYEQYF. CDR3 DNA sequence: TGTGCCAGCACCGAGAGGGACTTCTACGAGCAGTACTTC.

V and J are TRBV19 and TRBJ1-5; no firm D call. The CDR3 extends over 16 amino acids. Germline loops: CDR1 LNHDA, CDR2 SQIVND (reference sequence). The V gene lost 3 bases and the J gene lost 0 bases, with 12 bases spanning the gap. The CDR3 is CASSILRSISNQPQHF. The CDR3 DNA reads TGTGCCAGTAGTATCCTCCGGAGTATTAGCAATCAGCCCCAGCATTTT. The full variable domain, rest sourced from reference TRBV19 and TRBJ1-5, is DGGITQSPKYLFRKEGQNVTLSCEQNLNHDAMYWYRQDPGQGLRLIYYSQIVNDFQKGDIAEGYSVSREKKESFPLTVTSAQKNPTAFYLCASSILRSISNQPQHFGDGTRLSIL.

The rearrangement links TRBV6-2 or TRBV6-3 to TRBJ2-7; 13 bases agree with TRBD2. CDR1 and CDR2 (germline): MNHEY, SVGEGT. V lost 6 bases to trimming and J lost 2 bases; unmatched junction nucleotides: 16. The CDR3 sequence is 19 residues long. The CDR3 DNA reads TGTGCCAGCAGCCCCGGGCCGGGCCTCGGACTAGCGGGAGCCTACGAGCAGTACTTC. It specifies CASSPGPGLGLAGAYEQYF.

The chain recombines TRBV5-8 with TRBJ2-1, with D unclear. CDR3 length equals 12 residues. The V gene lost 2 bases and the J gene lost 6 bases, with 6 bases spanning the gap. Germline CDR1 and CDR2: SGHTS and YDEGEE. The CDR3 DNA reads TGTGCCAGCAGCTTTGGCTCCAATGAGCAGTTCTTC. Its translation: CASSFGSNEQFF.

The chain couples TRBV5-1 to TRBJ2-7; D perhaps matches TRBD1 (5 bases). The CDR3 covers 13 residues. Germline CDR1 and CDR2: SGHRS and YFSETQ. Trimming pared 5 bases from V and 7 bases from J, leaving 16 bases between. The CDR3 DNA reads TGCGCCAGCAGAGCCGAGCCCCCAGGGGAGCAGTACTTC. This codes for CASRAEPPGEQYF.

The chain links TRBV28 to TRBJ2-1, with 14 bases fitting TRBD2. Germline V gene sequence: CDR1 MDHEN, CDR2 SYDVKM. The CDR3 is 18 residues long. V was pared by 5 bases and J by 5 bases, with 11 bases of the junction left unmatched. The CDR3 DNA follows: TGTGCCAGCAGTCCCCGGACTAGCGGGAGGCCGGGGGACAATGAGCAGTTCTTC. Translating it yields CASSPRTSGRPGDNEQFF.

The chain's CDR3 is CASTRDRVDNEQFF. The CDR3 nucleotides read TGTGCCAGCACTAGGGACAGGGTGGACAATGAGCAGTTCTTC. V gene TRBV4-2 combines with J gene TRBJ2-1; TRBD1 matches 9 bases. V gave up 7 bases and J gave up 5 bases; unmatched junction bases: 6. CDR1 is LGHNA, CDR2 YNFKEQ, per germline. The CDR3 has 14 amino acids.

With regard to this clone: The same CDR3 is also encoded by other DNA sequences in this sample. V and J are TRBV15 and TRBJ2-3, with a possible D match to TRBD2 (5 bases). Germline CDR1 is LNHNV and CDR2 is YYDKDF (reference sequence). The length of the CDR3 is 15 residues. V was clipped by 1 base and J by 1 base, with 9 bases between them. In DNA, the CDR3 is TGTGCCACCAGCAGAGGCGGGCTAGGCACAGATACGCAGTATTTT. Amino acids: CATSRGGLGTDTQYF.

The chain combines TRBV5-1 with TRBJ2-2; 8 nucleotides line up with TRBD2. Germline V CDR1 and CDR2: SGHRS, YFSETQ. This CDR3 has 14 amino acids. V lost 5 bases, J lost 4 bases, and 4 bases stayed unmatched. The CDR3 nucleotides read TGCGCCAGCAGTCTCAGCGGGGGCACCGGGGAGCTGTTTTTT. Amino acids: CASSLSGGTGELFF. Supplemented by reference TRBV5-1 and TRBJ2-2, the full variable domain reads KAGVTQTPRYLIKTRGQQVTLSCSPISGHRSVSWYQQTPGQGLQFLFEYFSETQRNKGNFPGRFSGRQFSNSRSEMNVSTLELGDSALYLCASSLSGGTGELFFGEGSRLTVL.

The chain joins TRBV18 to TRBJ2-7; no clear D. The CDR3 extends over 14 amino acids. V dropped 3 bases and J dropped 0 bases, with 9 bases sitting between them. The V gene's germline CDR1 is KGHSH and CDR2 LQKENI. The CDR3 is CASSPKTSSYEQYF. The CDR3 DNA reads TGTGCCAGCTCACCCAAAACAAGCTCCTACGAGCAGTACTTC.

The chain is built from TRBV5-1 and TRBJ1-6, with 8 bases matching TRBD1. The CDR3 loop spans 16 amino acids. The V and J ends lost 0 bases and 8 bases, in that order; junction bases with no gene match: 7. Germline CDR1 is SGHRS and CDR2 is YFSETQ. CDR3 residues: CASSLATGTGDSPLHF. CDR3 nucleotides: TGCGCCAGCAGCTTGGCGACCGGGACAGGCGATTCACCCCTCCACTTT. Using reference TRBV5-1 and TRBJ1-6 for the parts outside the CDR3, the full variable domain is KAGVTQTPRYLIKTRGQQVTLSCSPISGHRSVSWYQQTPGQGLQFLFEYFSETQRNKGNFPGRFSGRQFSNSRSEMNVSTLELGDSALYLCASSLATGTGDSPLHFGNGTRLTVT.

The V call is TRBV9, the J call TRBJ1-5, with D uncertain. The CDR3 is 15 residues long. V lost 4 bases to trimming and J lost 9 bases, with 20 bases between them. The germline CDR1 and CDR2 sequences are SGDLS and YYNGEE. The CDR3 sequence: CASSQGGGLVRPQHF. The CDR3 DNA is TGTGCCAGCAGCCAAGGTGGAGGGTTGGTAAGGCCCCAGCATTTT.

The genes are TRBV7-2 and TRBJ2-1; D perhaps matches TRBD2 (5 bases). Trimming removed 5 bases at V and 10 bases at J, with 18 bases between. Germline V lookup: CDR1 SGHTA, CDR2 FQGNSA. The CDR3 is made up of 14 amino acids. The CDR3 DNA is TGTGCCAGCAGCCAGGACTCCACATCACGGGAGCAGTTCTTC. Amino acids: CASSQDSTSREQFF.

The rearrangement joins TRBV28 to TRBJ2-2; tentative D call: TRBD1 (5 bases). From germline, CDR1 is MDHEN and CDR2 SYDVKM. CDR3 length: 15 residues. V gave up 5 bases and J gave up 0 bases, with 10 bases separating them. CDR3 sequence reads: CASSRAGPNTGELFF. The CDR3 nucleotides read TGTGCCAGCAGTCGGGCAGGGCCGAACACCGGGGAGCTGTTTTTT.

This chain connects TRBV14 to TRBJ2-7, with 9 bases aligning to TRBD2. Germline CDR1 SGHDN, CDR2 FVKESK. The CDR3 sequence is 17 residues long. J gave up 5 bases and V 0 bases, and 11 bases lay outside the gene matches. For the CDR3, the DNA is TGTGCCAGCAGCCAAGATATTGGGGGACTAGCTGCCAACGAGCAGTACTTC. Its translation: CASSQDIGGLAANEQYF.

This chain joins TRBV5-4 and TRBJ2-7, with 10 bases matching TRBD2. J gave up 2 bases and V 4 bases, and 9 bases lay outside the gene matches. This CDR3 is 16 amino acids long. CDR1 and CDR2 from the germline V gene are SGHNT and YYREEE (reference sequence). The CDR3, as DNA: TGTGCCAGCAGCCGGGGGGCAGCGGGGGGGACCTACGAGCAGTACTTC. Amino acids: CASSRGAAGGTYEQYF.